The 29 T cell receptor beta chains reported below all come from one sample, sequenced in a study of CD8 T cells in Susac syndrome. With random hexamers, roughly 0.45 to 1 ug RNA was reverse transcribed. TCRdb passed the immunoSEQ multiplex PCR reads through MiXCR, listing each CDR3 protein once. This sample has under 200,000 distinct CDR3 sequences, with about 96% found just once. The sample comprised CD4+ T cells from PBMCs. The source of these receptors is a human donor with Susac syndrome.

This rearrangement joins TRBV29-1 to TRBJ2-7, with D perhaps TRBD2 (6 bases). The CDR3 spans 12 residues. Trimming took 1 base from V and 5 from J, leaving 9 bases between them. The V gene's germline CDR1 is SQVTM and CDR2 ANQGSEA. The CDR3 region is CSVEAGGNEQYF. For the CDR3, the DNA is TGCAGCGTTGAAGCCGGAGGGAACGAGCAGTACTTC.

The gene calls are TRBV7-2 and TRBJ2-5; perhaps TRBD1 as D (6 bases). Between the trimmed V and J ends, which lost 6 bases and 5 bases, there was a span of 13 bases. CDR3 length: 13 amino acids. Germline CDR1 and CDR2: SGHTA and FQGNSA. The CDR3 coding sequence is TGTGCCAGCAGTACAGGGATCGGGGAGACCCAGTACTTC. Translating gives CASSTGIGETQYF.

The chain combines TRBV28 with TRBJ1-5; possible D gene TRBD1, 5 bases. Germline V gives CDR1 MDHEN, CDR2 SYDVKM. V lost 4 bases and J 6 bases, leaving 10 bases between the germline ends. The CDR3 is made up of 13 amino acids. The CDR3 DNA reads TGTGCCAGCAGTTGGAGGGGTGCTCAGCCCCAGCATTTT. This sequence encodes CASSWRGAQPQHF.

The chain links TRBV4-1 to TRBJ2-7, with 12 positions matching TRBD2. The V gene's germline CDR1 is MGHRA and CDR2 YSYEKL. CDR3 size: 17 residues. V dropped 1 base and J dropped 5; count of bases not matched to a gene: 9. CDR3 DNA: TGCGCCAGCAGCCAAGCTAGCGGGAGGGCTTTATTGGACGAGCAGTACTTC. Amino acids: CASSQASGRALLDEQYF.

This clonotype came up a few times. V is TRBV18 and J is TRBJ2-3; 11 bases fit TRBD2. CDR3 size: 16 residues. With 2 bases clipped from V and 0 bases from J, the junction kept 1 base outside the gene matches. Looked up from germline, CDR1 is KGHSH and CDR2 is LQKENI. The CDR3 reads CASSPTSGGSTDTQYF. In DNA form, the CDR3 reads TGTGCCAGCTCACCAACTAGCGGGGGCAGCACAGATACGCAGTATTTT.

The V gene is TRBV7-2, the J gene TRBJ2-7; D is undetermined. Between the trimmed V and J ends, which lost 5 bases and 2 bases, there was a span of 13 bases. The V gene's germline CDR1 is SGHTA and CDR2 FQGNSA. This CDR3 has 14 amino acids. CDR3 bases: TGTGCCAGCAGCCGGCCCTCAGTCGCCTACGAGCAGTACTTC. It encodes CASSRPSVAYEQYF.

The chain employs TRBV19 and TRBJ2-2; no clear D. Trimming shortened V by 3 bases and J by 4 bases, and 0 bases separated the two germline ends. The CDR3 loop spans 11 amino acids. Germline values: CDR1 LNHDA, CDR2 SQIVND (reference sequence). CDR3 protein: CASSITGELFF. The CDR3 nucleotides are TGTGCCAGTAGTATCACCGGGGAGCTGTTTTTT.

The gene calls are TRBV30 and TRBJ2-7; tentatively, D is TRBD1 (6 bases). Trimming shortened V by 2 bases and J by 2 bases, and 13 bases separated the two germline ends. The V gene's germline CDR1 is GTSNPN and CDR2 SVGIG (reference sequence). This CDR3 region has 14 residues. CDR3 residues: CAWSPGRGPYEQYF. CDR3 nucleotides: TGTGCCTGGAGTCCGGGCAGGGGCCCCTACGAGCAGTACTTC. The full variable domain, its missing parts supplied by reference TRBV30 and TRBJ2-7, is SQTIHQWPATLVQPVGSPLSLECTVEGTSNPNLYWYRQAAGRGLQLLFYSVGIGQISSEVPQNLSASRPQDRQFILSSKKLLLSDSGFYLCAWSPGRGPYEQYFGPGTRLTVT.

The chain has TRBV6-2 or TRBV6-3 and TRBJ2-3, with a possible D match to TRBD2 (6 bases). Germline V gene lookup returns CDR1 MNHEY and CDR2 SVGEGT. Trimming pared 0 bases from V and 0 bases from J, leaving 10 bases between. The CDR3 length is 16 residues. CDR3 coding DNA: TGTGCCAGCAGTTACTCGGAAAGCGGGAGCACAGATACGCAGTATTTT. Amino acid sequence: CASSYSESGSTDTQYF.

V and J are TRBV5-4 and TRBJ2-3; D gene unclear. Germline V gene data show CDR1 as SGHNT and CDR2 as YYREEE (reference sequence). The CDR3 is 14 amino acids. The germline V and J ends were trimmed by 2 bases and 2 bases, with 9 bases remaining between them. The CDR3: CASSFRLITDTQYF. The CDR3 DNA sequence: TGTGCCAGCAGCTTCCGACTCATCACAGATACGCAGTATTTT. Complete variable domain (other parts from reference TRBV5-4 and TRBJ2-3): ETGVTQSPTHLIKTRGQQVTLRCSSQSGHNTVSWYQQALGQGPQFIFQYYREEENGRGNFPPRFSGLQFPNYSSELNVNALELDDSALYLCASSFRLITDTQYFGPGTRLTVL.

This chain joins TRBV21-1 and TRBJ2-5; the D call TRBD2 from the table was never checked on the DNA. TRBV21-1 is labeled a pseudogene. The CDR3 length is 15 residues. CDR3 bases: TGTGCCAGCAGCAATCCAGCGGGAGGCCAAGAGACCCAGTACTTC. Translated, it gives CASSNPAGGQETQYF.

The chain links TRBV5-4 to TRBJ2-5, with D unclear. Trimming cost V 2 bases and J 4 bases, with 9 bases left between them. Germline CDR1 SGHNT, CDR2 YYREEE (reference sequence). CDR3 length: 13 residues. The CDR3 bases are TGTGCCAGCAGCTTCGGTAGAGCAGAGACCCAGTACTTC. Residues: CASSFGRAETQYF.

The V and J genes are TRBV29-1 and TRBJ2-5, with no clear D. Trimming pared 8 bases from V and 2 bases from J, leaving 12 bases between. Germline V gene sequence: CDR1 SQVTM, CDR2 ANQGSEA. The CDR3 spans 12 residues. CDR3 sequence (DNA): TGCAGCCCACTGCTATTACAAGAGACCCAGTACTTC. The encoded protein is CSPLLLQETQYF.

The gene calls are TRBV29-1 and TRBJ1-1, with D perhaps TRBD1 (5 bases). CDR1 and CDR2 from the germline V gene are SQVTM and ANQGSEA. This CDR3 has 13 residues. Deletions cut 5 bases from V and 1 base from J, with 11 bases between. Here the CDR3 DNA reads TGCAGCGTTCGTTGGAGGGGGAACACTGAAGCTTTCTTT. Translating gives CSVRWRGNTEAFF.

This chain links TRBV28 with TRBJ1-1; D uncertain. The germline V gene encodes CDR1 MDHEN and CDR2 SYDVKM. This CDR3 spans 11 amino acids. The germline V and J ends were trimmed by 6 bases and 7 bases, with 9 bases remaining between them. Written as DNA, the CDR3 is TGTGCCAGCAGGGGAGGGATTGAAGCTTTCTTT. It translates to CASRGGIEAFF.

V gene TRBV5-1 combines with J gene TRBJ2-5; D ambiguous. This CDR3 has 14 residues. V gave up 4 bases and J gave up 0 bases, with 10 bases separating them. Germline V CDR1 and CDR2: SGHRS, YFSETQ. The CDR3: CASSPTVYQETQYF. CDR3 coding DNA: TGCGCCAGCAGCCCGACTGTGTACCAAGAGACCCAGTACTTC.

This sequence joins TRBV12-5 and TRBJ2-2, with D possibly being TRBD1 (6 bases). From germline, CDR1 is LGHNT and CDR2 FRNRAP. This CDR3 contains 16 residues. V lost 4 bases, J lost 4 bases, and 16 bases lay in between. CDR3 sequence (DNA): TGTGCTAGTGGTTCCTCACAGGGAGCGATCACCGGGGAGCTGTTTTTT. It translates to CASGSSQGAITGELFF.

The chain combines TRBV20-1 with TRBJ1-1; TRBD1 aligns across 11 bases. This CDR3 comprises 13 residues. CDR1 is DFQATT, CDR2 SNEGSKA, per germline (reference sequence). Germline trimming cut 2 bases from V and 7 bases from J; bases unmatched to any gene: 3. The CDR3 here is CSARPGQGGEAFF. CDR3 nucleotides: TGCAGTGCTAGACCGGGACAGGGGGGTGAAGCTTTCTTT.

V is TRBV20-1 and J is TRBJ2-5, with no clear D. Per germline, CDR1 DFQATT and CDR2 SNEGSKA (reference sequence). Trimming removed 0 bases at V and 1 base at J, with 15 bases between. This CDR3 spans 16 amino acids. CDR3 region: CSARDGGRRIQETQYF. CDR3 DNA sequence: TGCAGTGCTAGAGATGGTGGGCGAAGAATCCAAGAGACCCAGTACTTC.

This chain joins TRBV3-1 and TRBJ2-1; D gene uncertain. Germline V gene lookup returns CDR1 LGHDT and CDR2 YNNKEL (reference sequence). The V end was cut by 1 base, the J end by 8 bases, with 9 bases between. The CDR3 runs to 13 residues. Here the CDR3 DNA reads TGTGCCAGCAGCCAAGCGCTGCAACATGAGCAGTTCTTC. It specifies CASSQALQHEQFF.

The genes are TRBV15 and TRBJ2-5; D is uncertain. The CDR3 runs 13 residues. CDR1 and CDR2 from the germline V gene are LNHNV and YYDKDF (reference sequence). The V and J ends lost 0 bases and 7 bases respectively, with 9 bases between them. CDR3 residues: CATSRDSDGTQYF. The CDR3 DNA sequence: TGTGCCACCAGCAGAGATTCTGATGGGACCCAGTACTTC.

The V and J genes are TRBV6-5 and TRBJ2-4; D might be TRBD2 (6 bases). This CDR3 is 15 amino acids long. CDR1 is MNHEY, CDR2 SVGAGI, per germline. The V end lost 0 bases, the J end lost 5 bases, and 11 bases lay between the germline ends. CDR3 DNA sequence: TGTGCCAGCAGTTACTCGGGCGGGGTGGAAAACATTCAGTACTTC. Its translation: CASSYSGGVENIQYF.

This chain joins TRBV7-2 and TRBJ2-2; D unresolved. The germline V gene encodes CDR1 SGHTA and CDR2 FQGNSA. The CDR3 covers 14 residues. The V end was cut by 1 base, the J end by 1 base, with 4 bases between. The CDR3, as DNA: TGTGCCAGCAGCTTAGATTGGAACACCGGGGAGCTGTTTTTT. Protein sequence: CASSLDWNTGELFF.

J is TRBJ2-5 and V is TRBV20-1; tentative D call: TRBD2 (5 bases). Germline CDR1 reads DFQATT; CDR2 reads SNEGSKA (reference sequence). Trimming pared 7 bases from V and 4 bases from J, leaving 13 bases between. CDR3 length: 12 amino acids. The CDR3: CSVGRGLETQYF. CDR3 in DNA: TGCAGTGTGGGCCGCGGGTTAGAGACCCAGTACTTC.

The genes are TRBV11-3 and TRBJ2-5; D remains ambiguous. V was clipped by 0 bases and J by 7 bases, with 6 bases between them. CDR3 length: 12 residues. Germline loops: CDR1 SGHNT, CDR2 YENEEA. The CDR3 sequence: CASSLDGWTQYF. CDR3 coding DNA: TGTGCCAGCAGCTTAGATGGTTGGACCCAGTACTTC. The full variable domain, completed using reference TRBV11-3 and TRBJ2-5, is EAGVVQSPRYKIIEKKQPVAFWCNPISGHNTLYWYLQNLGQGPELLIRYENEEAVDDSQLPKDRFSAERLKGVDSTLKIQPAELGDSAVYLCASSLDGWTQYFGPGTRLLVL.

V is TRBV30 and J is TRBJ2-7, with TRBD1 matching over 8 bases. The CDR3 has 13 residues. Germline CDR1 and CDR2: GTSNPN and SVGIG (reference sequence). The V gene end was trimmed by 3 bases and the J gene end by 2 bases; junction bases not matched to a gene: 3. DNA for the CDR3: TGTGCCTGGAGCGGACAGGGCACCTACGAGCAGTACTTC. It specifies CAWSGQGTYEQYF.

V usage is TRBV12-3 or TRBV12-4 and J usage is TRBJ2-2; 10 nucleotides align to TRBD1. The V segment lost 6 bases and the J segment 2 bases; nucleotides outside the gene matches: 6. The CDR3 totals 16 residues. CDR3 sequence reads: CASRATGGGNTGELFF. CDR3 DNA: TGTGCCAGCAGAGCGACAGGGGGCGGAAACACCGGGGAGCTGTTTTTT.

This chain links TRBV5-4 with TRBJ1-1; 7 bases match TRBD1. Unmatched junction bases numbered 6, after V lost 3 bases and J lost 4 bases. Germline assignment: CDR1 SGHNT and CDR2 YYREEE (reference sequence). The CDR3 has 14 residues. In DNA, the CDR3 is TGTGCCAGCAGCTCTCGACAGGGCTCCACTGAAGCTTTCTTT. Translated, it gives CASSSRQGSTEAFF.

The chain combines TRBV7-3 with TRBJ2-3; TRBD1 might be the D (6 bases). V was trimmed by 8 bases and J by 1 base, leaving 16 bases between them. CDR3 length: 15 amino acids. Germline assignment: CDR1 SGHTA and CDR2 FQGTGA. The CDR3 nucleotides are TGTGCCAGCGCCACAGGGTTGGGTGGCACAGATACGCAGTATTTT. It encodes CASATGLGGTDTQYF.